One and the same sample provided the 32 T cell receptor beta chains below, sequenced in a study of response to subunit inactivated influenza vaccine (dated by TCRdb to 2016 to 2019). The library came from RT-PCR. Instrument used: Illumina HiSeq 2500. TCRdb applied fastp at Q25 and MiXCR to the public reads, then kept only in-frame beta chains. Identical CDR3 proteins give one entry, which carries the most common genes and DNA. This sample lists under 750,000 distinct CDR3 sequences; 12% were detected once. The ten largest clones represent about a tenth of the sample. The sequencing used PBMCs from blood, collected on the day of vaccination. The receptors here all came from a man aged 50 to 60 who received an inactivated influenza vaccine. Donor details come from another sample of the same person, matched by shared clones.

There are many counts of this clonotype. This CDR3 reads CASSVGRLDSPLHF. The CDR3 DNA is TGCGCCAGCAGCGTGGGACGTCTGGATTCACCCCTCCACTTT. V gene TRBV5-1 combines with J gene TRBJ1-6; TRBD1 is a possible D gene (5 bases). CDR1 is SGHRS and CDR2 is YFSETQ in the germline V gene. The CDR3 runs to 14 residues. V was trimmed by 4 bases and J by 8 bases, leaving 13 bases between them.

The CDR3 DNA sequence: TGTGCCAGCAGCCAAGGTCTAGCGGGGCACTACGAGCAGTACTTC. Its translation is CASSQGLAGHYEQYF. The chain uses TRBV3-1 and TRBJ2-7, with 9 bases fitting TRBD2. Trimming at V came to 1 base and at J to 3 bases, leaving 4 bases not matched to a gene. The length of the CDR3 is 15 residues. Germline V gene sequence: CDR1 LGHDT, CDR2 YNNKEL (reference sequence).

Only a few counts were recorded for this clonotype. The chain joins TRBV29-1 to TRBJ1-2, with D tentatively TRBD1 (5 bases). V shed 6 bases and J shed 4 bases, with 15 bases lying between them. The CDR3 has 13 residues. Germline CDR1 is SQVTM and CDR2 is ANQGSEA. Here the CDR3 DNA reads TGCAGCGTAGGGACCCGCGACCTCTATGGCTACACCTTC. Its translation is CSVGTRDLYGYTF.

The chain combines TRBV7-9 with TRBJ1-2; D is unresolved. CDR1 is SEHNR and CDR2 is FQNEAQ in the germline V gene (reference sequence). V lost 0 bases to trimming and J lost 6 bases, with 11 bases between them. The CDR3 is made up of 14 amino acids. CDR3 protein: CASSLAATKNGYTF. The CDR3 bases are TGTGCCAGCAGCTTAGCGGCGACGAAGAATGGCTACACCTTC.

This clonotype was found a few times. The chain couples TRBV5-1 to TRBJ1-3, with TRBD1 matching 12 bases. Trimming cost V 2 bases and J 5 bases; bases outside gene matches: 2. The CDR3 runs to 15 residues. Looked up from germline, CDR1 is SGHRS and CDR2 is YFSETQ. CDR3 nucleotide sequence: TGCGCCAGCAGCTTTGGGACAGGGGGCCGAAACACCATATATTTT. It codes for CASSFGTGGRNTIYF.

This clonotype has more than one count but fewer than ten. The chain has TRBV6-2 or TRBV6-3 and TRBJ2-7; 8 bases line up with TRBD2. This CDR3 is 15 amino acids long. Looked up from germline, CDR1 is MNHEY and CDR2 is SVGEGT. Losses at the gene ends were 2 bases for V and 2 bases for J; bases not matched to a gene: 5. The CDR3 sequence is CASSYTRGEPYEQYF. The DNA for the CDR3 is TGTGCCAGCAGTTACACGCGGGGGGAACCCTACGAGCAGTACTTC.

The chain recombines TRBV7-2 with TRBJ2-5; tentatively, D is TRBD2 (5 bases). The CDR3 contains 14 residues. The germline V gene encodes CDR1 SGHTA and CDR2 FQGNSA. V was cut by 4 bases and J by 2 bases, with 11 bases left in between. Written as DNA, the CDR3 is TGTGCCAGCAGCTACCAACGGGGACAAGAGACCCAGTACTTC. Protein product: CASSYQRGQETQYF.

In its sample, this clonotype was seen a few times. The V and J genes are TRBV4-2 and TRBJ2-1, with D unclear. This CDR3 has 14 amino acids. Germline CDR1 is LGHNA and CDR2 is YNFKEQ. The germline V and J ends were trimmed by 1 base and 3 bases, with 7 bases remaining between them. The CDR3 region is CASSQAGIYNEQFF. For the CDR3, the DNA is TGTGCCAGCAGCCAAGCTGGGATCTACAATGAGCAGTTCTTC.

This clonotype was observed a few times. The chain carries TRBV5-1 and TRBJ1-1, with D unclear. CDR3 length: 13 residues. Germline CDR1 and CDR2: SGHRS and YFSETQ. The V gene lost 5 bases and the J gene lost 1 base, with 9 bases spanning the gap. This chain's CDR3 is CASRPGSNTEAFF. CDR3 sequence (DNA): TGCGCCAGCAGACCGGGGTCGAACACTGAAGCTTTCTTT.

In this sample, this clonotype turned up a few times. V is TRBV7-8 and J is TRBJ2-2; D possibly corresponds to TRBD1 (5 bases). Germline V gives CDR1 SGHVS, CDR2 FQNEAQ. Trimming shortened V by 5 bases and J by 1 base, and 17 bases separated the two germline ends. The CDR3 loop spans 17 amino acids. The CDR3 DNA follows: TGTGCCAGCAGCCAACAAGGGGTCAGCCAGAACACCGGGGAGCTGTTTTTT. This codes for CASSQQGVSQNTGELFF.

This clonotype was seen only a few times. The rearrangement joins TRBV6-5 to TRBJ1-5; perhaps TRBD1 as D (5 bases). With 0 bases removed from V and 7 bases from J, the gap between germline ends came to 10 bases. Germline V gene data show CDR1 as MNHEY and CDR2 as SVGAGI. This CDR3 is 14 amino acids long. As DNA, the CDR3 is TGTGCCAGCAGTTACTCAGGGGTCGACCAGCCCCAGCATTTT. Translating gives CASSYSGVDQPQHF.

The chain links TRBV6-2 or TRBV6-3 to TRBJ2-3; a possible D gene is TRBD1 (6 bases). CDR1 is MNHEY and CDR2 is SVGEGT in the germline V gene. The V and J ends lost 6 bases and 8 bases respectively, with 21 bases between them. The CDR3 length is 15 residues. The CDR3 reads CASSLSQGPVGTQYF. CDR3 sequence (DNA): TGTGCCAGCAGCTTATCACAGGGACCCGTCGGTACGCAGTATTTT.

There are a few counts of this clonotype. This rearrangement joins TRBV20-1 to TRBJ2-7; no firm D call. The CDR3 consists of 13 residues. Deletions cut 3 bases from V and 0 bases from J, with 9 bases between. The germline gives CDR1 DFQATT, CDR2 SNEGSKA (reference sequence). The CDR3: CSARESSSYEQYF. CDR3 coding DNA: TGCAGTGCTAGGGAGAGTAGCTCCTACGAGCAGTACTTC.

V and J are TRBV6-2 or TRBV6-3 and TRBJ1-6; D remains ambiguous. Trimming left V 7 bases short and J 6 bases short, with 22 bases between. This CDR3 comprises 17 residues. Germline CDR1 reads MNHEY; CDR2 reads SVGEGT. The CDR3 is CASTTSRDGWGNSPLHF. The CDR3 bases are TGTGCCAGCACTACTTCCCGAGACGGATGGGGTAATTCACCCCTCCACTTT.

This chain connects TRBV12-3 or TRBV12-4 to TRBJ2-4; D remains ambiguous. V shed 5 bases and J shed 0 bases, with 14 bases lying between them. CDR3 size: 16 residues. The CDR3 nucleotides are TGTGCCAGCAGTCCTAGGGAACAATTAGCCAAAAACATTCAGTACTTC. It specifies CASSPREQLAKNIQYF.

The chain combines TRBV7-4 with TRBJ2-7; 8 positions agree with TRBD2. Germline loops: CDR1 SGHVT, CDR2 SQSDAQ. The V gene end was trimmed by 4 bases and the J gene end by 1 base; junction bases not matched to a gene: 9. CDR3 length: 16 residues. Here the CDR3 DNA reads TGTGCCAGCAGCTACCAAGCGGGAGCTGGGTCCTACGAGCAGTACTTC. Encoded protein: CASSYQAGAGSYEQYF.

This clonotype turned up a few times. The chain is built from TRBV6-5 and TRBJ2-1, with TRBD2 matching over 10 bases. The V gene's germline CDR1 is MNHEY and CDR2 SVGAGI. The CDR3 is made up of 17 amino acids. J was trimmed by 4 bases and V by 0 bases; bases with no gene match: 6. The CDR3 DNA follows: TGTGCCAGCAGTTACTCTCCAGCGGGGGGGTTTTACAATGAGCAGTTCTTC. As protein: CASSYSPAGGFYNEQFF.

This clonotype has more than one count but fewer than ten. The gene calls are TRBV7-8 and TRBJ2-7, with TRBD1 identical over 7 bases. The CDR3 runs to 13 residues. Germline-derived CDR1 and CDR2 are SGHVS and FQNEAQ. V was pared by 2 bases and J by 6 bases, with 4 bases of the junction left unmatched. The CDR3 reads CASSLQGDAEQYF. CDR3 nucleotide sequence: TGTGCCAGCAGCTTACAGGGGGACGCCGAGCAGTACTTC.

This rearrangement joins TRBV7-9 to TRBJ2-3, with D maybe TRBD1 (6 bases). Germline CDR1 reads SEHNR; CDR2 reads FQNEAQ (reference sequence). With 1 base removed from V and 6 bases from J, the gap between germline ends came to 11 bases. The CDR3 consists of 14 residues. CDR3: CASSLELQGDTQYF. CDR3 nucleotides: TGTGCCAGCAGCTTAGAGCTACAGGGCGATACGCAGTATTTT.

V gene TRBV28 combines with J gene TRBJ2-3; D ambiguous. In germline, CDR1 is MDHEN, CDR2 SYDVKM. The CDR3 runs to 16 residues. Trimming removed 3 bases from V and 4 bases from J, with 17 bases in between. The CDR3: CASSFITASHSDTQYF. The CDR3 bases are TGTGCCAGCAGTTTTATAACAGCGTCCCATTCAGATACGCAGTATTTT.

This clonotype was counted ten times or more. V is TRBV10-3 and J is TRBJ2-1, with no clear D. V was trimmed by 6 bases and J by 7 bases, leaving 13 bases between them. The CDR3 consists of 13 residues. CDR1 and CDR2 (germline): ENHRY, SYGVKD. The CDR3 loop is CAIRRPPDNEQFF. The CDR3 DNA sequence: TGTGCCATCAGAAGACCCCCCGATAATGAGCAGTTCTTC.

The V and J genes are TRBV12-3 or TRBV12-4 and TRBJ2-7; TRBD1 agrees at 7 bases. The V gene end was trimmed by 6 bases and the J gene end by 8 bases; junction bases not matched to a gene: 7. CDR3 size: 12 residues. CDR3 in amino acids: CASSFRQGKQYF. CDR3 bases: TGTGCCAGCAGCTTTAGACAGGGAAAGCAGTACTTC.

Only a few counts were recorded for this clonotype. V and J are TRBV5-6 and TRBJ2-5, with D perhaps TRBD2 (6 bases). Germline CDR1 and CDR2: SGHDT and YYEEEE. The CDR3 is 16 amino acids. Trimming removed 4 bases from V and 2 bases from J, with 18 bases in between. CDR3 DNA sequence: TGTGCCAGCAGCCAGTTTAACTTTGCGGGGCAAGAGACCCAGTACTTC. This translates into CASSQFNFAGQETQYF.

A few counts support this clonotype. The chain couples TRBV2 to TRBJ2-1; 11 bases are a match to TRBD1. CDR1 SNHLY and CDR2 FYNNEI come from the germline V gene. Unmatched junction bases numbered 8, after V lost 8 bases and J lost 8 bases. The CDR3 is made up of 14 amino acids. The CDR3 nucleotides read TGTGCCAGCTGCCGGGACAGGGGGTTTGATGAGCAGTTCTTC. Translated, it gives CASCRDRGFDEQFF.

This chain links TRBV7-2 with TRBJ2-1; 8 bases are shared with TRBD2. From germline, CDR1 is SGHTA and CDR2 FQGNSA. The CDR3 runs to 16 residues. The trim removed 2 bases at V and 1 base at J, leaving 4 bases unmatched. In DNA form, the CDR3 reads TGTGCCAGCAGCTTAAGGGGCGGGAGGTCCTACAATGAGCAGTTCTTC. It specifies CASSLRGGRSYNEQFF.

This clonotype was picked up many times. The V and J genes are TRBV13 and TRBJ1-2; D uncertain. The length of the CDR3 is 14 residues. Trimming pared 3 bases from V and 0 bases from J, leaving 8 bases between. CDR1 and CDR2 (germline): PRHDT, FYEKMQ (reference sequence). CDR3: CASSLMEPNYGYTF. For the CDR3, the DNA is TGTGCCAGCAGCTTGATGGAGCCTAACTATGGCTACACCTTC.

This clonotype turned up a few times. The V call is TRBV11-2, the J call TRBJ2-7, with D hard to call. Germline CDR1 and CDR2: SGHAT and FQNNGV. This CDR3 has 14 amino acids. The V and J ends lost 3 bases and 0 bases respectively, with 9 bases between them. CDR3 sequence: CASSFGLDSYEQYF. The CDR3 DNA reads TGTGCCAGCAGCTTCGGGTTAGACTCCTACGAGCAGTACTTC.

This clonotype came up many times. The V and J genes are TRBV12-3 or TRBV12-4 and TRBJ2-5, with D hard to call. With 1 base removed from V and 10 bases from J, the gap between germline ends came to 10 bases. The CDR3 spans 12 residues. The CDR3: CASSLGVRDQYF. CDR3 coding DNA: TGTGCCAGCAGTTTAGGGGTGCGAGACCAGTACTTC.

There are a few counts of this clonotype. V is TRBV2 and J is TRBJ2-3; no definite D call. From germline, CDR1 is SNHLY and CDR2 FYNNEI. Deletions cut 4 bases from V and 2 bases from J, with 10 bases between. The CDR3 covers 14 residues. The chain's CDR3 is CASSVPPFTDTQYF. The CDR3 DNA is TGTGCCAGCAGTGTCCCCCCATTCACAGATACGCAGTATTTT. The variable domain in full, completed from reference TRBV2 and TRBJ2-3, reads EPEVTQTPSHQVTQMGQEVILRCVPISNHLYFYWYRQILGQKVEFLVSFYNNEISEKSEIFDDQFSVERPDGSNFTLKIRSTKLEDSAMYFCASSVPPFTDTQYFGPGTRLTVL.

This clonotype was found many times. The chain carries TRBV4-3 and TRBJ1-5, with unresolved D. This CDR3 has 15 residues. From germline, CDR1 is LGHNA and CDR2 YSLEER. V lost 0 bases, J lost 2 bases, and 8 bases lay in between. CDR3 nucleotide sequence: TGCGCCAGCAGCCAAGAGTTGGGAGGCAATCAGCCCCAGCATTTT. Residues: CASSQELGGNQPQHF.

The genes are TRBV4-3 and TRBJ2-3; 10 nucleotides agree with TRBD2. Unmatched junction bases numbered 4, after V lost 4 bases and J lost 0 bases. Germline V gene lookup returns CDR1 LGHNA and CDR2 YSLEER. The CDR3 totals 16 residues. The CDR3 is CASSRASGSSTDTQYF. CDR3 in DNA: TGCGCCAGCAGCCGAGCTAGCGGGAGCAGCACAGATACGCAGTATTTT.

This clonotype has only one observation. CDR3 bases: TGTGCCAGTAGTATAACAGGGGCTGAGACCCAGTACTTC. Its protein is CASSITGAETQYF. This chain connects TRBV19 to TRBJ2-5, with TRBD1 identical over 7 bases. Germline trimming cut 2 bases from V and 5 bases from J; bases unmatched to any gene: 2. CDR1 is LNHDA and CDR2 is SQIVND in the germline V gene (reference sequence). This CDR3 has 13 residues.